Below are 17 T cell receptor beta chains sequenced from a single sample in a study of shared clonotypes between healthy human individuals. The data were produced by immunoSEQ multiplex PCR, yet TCRdb's version contains in-frame clones alone and is incomplete. The sample contains roughly 2,300,000 clones, roughly 92% of which appear only once. The sample taken for sequencing was naive CD4+ T cells from PBMCs. Specified subset: CD45RA+ positively selected. The origin of the receptors is a man younger than 35 in good health. Some clones in this sample may be carry-over from other donors' samples.

V gene TRBV21-1 combines with J gene TRBJ1-1. TRBV21-1 is recorded as a pseudogene. The CDR3 loop spans 16 amino acids. The CDR3 region is CASSKAGTKQNTEAFF. CDR3 bases: TGTGCCAGCAGCAAAGCCGGGACTAAACAAAACACTGAAGCTTTCTTT.

The chain has TRBV19 and TRBJ2-1, with TRBD2 matching 8 bases. The CDR3 sequence is 15 residues long. In germline, CDR1 is LNHDA, CDR2 SQIVND (reference sequence). J gave up 1 base and V 8 bases, and 7 bases lay outside the gene matches. CDR3 sequence (DNA): TGTGCCAGTGGCCTAGCGGGTTCTTCCTACAATGAGCAGTTCTTC. Its translation: CASGLAGSSYNEQFF.

This clone was picked up one time. The rearrangement joins TRBV5-1 to TRBJ2-7; 8 bases match TRBD2. The germline V gene encodes CDR1 SGHRS and CDR2 YFSETQ. This CDR3 has 15 amino acids. The V gene end was trimmed by 4 bases and the J gene end by 0 bases; junction bases not matched to a gene: 6. DNA for the CDR3: TGCGCCAGCAGCCATCCGGGAGGGGTCTCCTACGAGCAGTACTTC. Its translation is CASSHPGGVSYEQYF.

A remark on this clone: Other nucleotide sequences in the sample specify the same CDR3. The CDR3 DNA follows: TGTGCCAGTAGTATTGGATTTCGCAACACTGAAGCTTTCTTT. Protein: CASSIGFRNTEAFF. The gene calls are TRBV19 and TRBJ1-1, with no clear D. CDR3 length: 14 residues. V was shortened by 3 bases and J by 2 bases, with 10 bases between the two germline ends. CDR1 is LNHDA, CDR2 SQIVND, per germline (reference sequence). The entire variable domain, with the rest obtained from reference TRBV19 and TRBJ1-1, is as follows: DGGITQSPKYLFRKEGQNVTLSCEQNLNHDAMYWYRQDPGQGLRLIYYSQIVNDFQKGDIAEGYSVSREKKESFPLTVTSAQKNPTAFYLCASSIGFRNTEAFFGQGTRLTVV.

This clone was detected only once. The rearrangement links TRBV28 to TRBJ2-3; D may correspond to TRBD1 or TRBD2 (6 bases each). Trimming took 8 bases from V and 4 from J, leaving 28 bases between them. CDR1 is MDHEN, CDR2 SYDVKM, per germline. The CDR3 length is 18 residues. The CDR3 nucleotides read TGTGCCAGCGGAACACAACGGGGGCTAACTTTTGGGGCAGATACGCAGTATTTT. Protein product: CASGTQRGLTFGADTQYF.

In this sample, this clone turned up a few times. This chain connects TRBV4-1 to TRBJ1-5; D not certain. V gave up 3 bases and J gave up 0 bases, with 12 bases separating them. The CDR3 spans 16 residues. The germline CDR1 and CDR2 sequences are MGHRA and YSYEKL. DNA for the CDR3: TGCGCCAGCAGCCAGTCCCCGGCCCCTAGCAATCAGCCCCAGCATTTT. This translates into CASSQSPAPSNQPQHF.

J is TRBJ2-2 and V is TRBV19, with D perhaps TRBD1 (5 bases). Trimming removed 3 bases from V and 4 bases from J, with 15 bases in between. Germline assignment: CDR1 LNHDA and CDR2 SQIVND (reference sequence). This CDR3 region has 16 residues. The DNA of the CDR3 is TGTGCCAGTAGTATCTGGTCTCAGGGCCGCACCGGGGAGCTGTTTTTT. Its translation: CASSIWSQGRTGELFF.

The chain employs TRBV28 and TRBJ2-5; no clear D. V lost 5 bases, J lost 0 bases, and 13 bases lay in between. This CDR3 comprises 15 residues. The germline CDR1 and CDR2 sequences are MDHEN and SYDVKM. CDR3 residues: CASSGGPRYQETQYF. In nucleotides, the CDR3 is TGTGCCAGCAGTGGTGGACCGAGATACCAAGAGACCCAGTACTTC.

The sample holds one count of this clone. In the same sample, other DNA sequences code for this CDR3. V gene TRBV30 combines with J gene TRBJ2-5, with D maybe TRBD2 (5 bases). With 1 base removed from V and 2 bases from J, the gap between germline ends came to 5 bases. Germline CDR1 reads GTSNPN; CDR2 reads SVGIG (reference sequence). This CDR3 has 12 amino acids. The CDR3: CAWSAGQETQYF. The CDR3 DNA reads TGTGCCTGGAGTGCGGGACAAGAGACCCAGTACTTC.

This clone was seen only once. J is TRBJ1-5 and V is TRBV30, with D hard to call. Per germline, CDR1 GTSNPN and CDR2 SVGIG (reference sequence). This CDR3 has 13 residues. With 2 bases removed from V and 5 bases from J, the gap between germline ends came to 10 bases. Here the CDR3 reads CAWSSPGDQPQHF. The CDR3 DNA sequence: TGTGCCTGGAGTTCACCGGGAGATCAGCCCCAGCATTTT.

This clone was recorded once. The gene calls are TRBV28 and TRBJ1-1; a possible D gene is TRBD1 (5 bases). The ends were cut back, 5 bases at V and 3 bases at J, with 22 bases in the middle. The CDR3 is made up of 17 amino acids. Germline lookup yields CDR1 MDHEN and CDR2 SYDVKM. CDR3 residues: CASSPLGYVGRDTEAFF. The DNA for the CDR3 is TGTGCCAGCAGTCCTCTTGGTTACGTTGGCAGGGACACTGAAGCTTTCTTT.

This clone was detected only once. Its ends do not fully match the called genes, so a read error is possible. The J gene is TRBJ2-1, the V gene TRBV5-1; TRBD2 is a possible D gene (6 bases). This CDR3 has 16 residues. The germline gives CDR1 SGHRS, CDR2 YFSETQ. CDR3 DNA sequence: TGCACCAGCAGCTTGGAGGGCAGGTCTGTCTACAATGAGCAGTTCTTC. It codes for CTSSLEGRSVYNEQFF. Filled out from reference TRBV5-1 and TRBJ2-1, the complete variable domain reads KAGVTQTPRYLIKTRGQQVTLSCSPISGHRSVSWYQQTPGQGLQFLFEYFSETQRNKGNFPGRFSGRQFSNSRSEMNVSTLELGDSALYLCTSSLEGRSVYNEQFFGPGTRLTVL.

The chain carries TRBV28 and TRBJ2-7; D is unresolved. V lost 10 bases and J lost 0, with 16 bases in between. Germline-derived CDR1 and CDR2 are MDHEN and SYDVKM. The CDR3 contains 14 residues. The CDR3, as DNA: TGTGCCATACAGCCGGCACTGAGCTCCTACGAGCAGTACTTC. Translation gives CAIQPALSSYEQYF.

This chain uses TRBV5-1 with TRBJ2-3; 8 bases align to TRBD1. The CDR3 consists of 15 residues. Germline CDR1 is SGHRS and CDR2 is YFSETQ. The V and J ends lost 7 bases and 4 bases, in that order; junction bases with no gene match: 11. The CDR3, as DNA: TGCGCCAGCCGAGCGATGGACAGGGTGGCAGATACGCAGTATTTT. It encodes CASRAMDRVADTQYF.

The chain links TRBV7-2 to TRBJ2-4, with TRBD1 matching over 7 bases. With V trimmed by 5 bases and J by 2 bases, 3 bases remained unmatched. CDR1 and CDR2 from the germline V gene are SGHTA and FQGNSA. The CDR3 runs 14 residues. CDR3 protein: CASSMGQPKNIQYF. CDR3 DNA sequence: TGTGCCAGCAGCATGGGACAGCCCAAAAACATTCAGTACTTC.

V and J are TRBV11-2 and TRBJ2-1; 11 nucleotides align to TRBD2. The V gene's germline CDR1 is SGHAT and CDR2 FQNNGV. V lost 4 bases and J lost 4; bases outside the gene matches: 6. The CDR3 runs 16 residues. CDR3 in DNA: TGTGCCAGCAGCTCCCCCGGGACTAGCGGATACAATGAGCAGTTCTTC. Residues: CASSSPGTSGYNEQFF.

This clone was seen just once. The V gene is TRBV5-4, the J gene TRBJ2-1, with a possible D match to TRBD1 (6 bases). V was shortened by 3 bases and J by 2 bases, with 15 bases between the two germline ends. Germline V gives CDR1 SGHNT, CDR2 YYREEE (reference sequence). CDR3 size: 16 residues. For the CDR3, the DNA is TGTGCCAGCAGCTCGTCCTTAGGGGACACCTACAATGAGCAGTTCTTC. Translating gives CASSSSLGDTYNEQFF.